Listed here are 27 T cell receptor beta chains from one sample, sequenced in a study of neurological immune-mediated disorders. In TCRdb, the 5' RACE reads were re-called with MiXCR into one record per CDR3 protein. The sample records around 70,000 distinct CDR3 sequences, 5.2% being singletons. The material sequenced was PBMCs. These receptors were taken from a man aged 18 to 30 with multiple sclerosis.

There are many counts of this clonotype. J is TRBJ2-7 and V is TRBV20-1, with 7 positions matching TRBD1. Per germline, CDR1 DFQATT and CDR2 SNEGSKA (reference sequence). This CDR3 region has 16 residues. V was pared by 0 bases and J by 2 bases, with 10 bases of the junction left unmatched. The chain's CDR3 is CSARDVKNRGPYEQYF. The CDR3 DNA reads TGCAGTGCTAGAGATGTTAAAAACAGGGGACCCTACGAGCAGTACTTC.

This clonotype was seen at least ten times. This chain uses TRBV20-1 with TRBJ2-3; 9 bases agree with TRBD2. With 1 base clipped from V and 10 bases from J, the junction kept 9 bases outside the gene matches. This CDR3 is built from 14 residues. Germline CDR1 reads DFQATT; CDR2 reads SNEGSKA (reference sequence). The CDR3 protein is CSARGGSGGRAQYF. As DNA, the CDR3 is TGCAGTGCTAGAGGGGGAAGCGGGGGGAGGGCGCAGTATTTT.

This clonotype came up many times. This chain joins TRBV7-3 and TRBJ1-1; 9 nucleotides match TRBD1. CDR1 is SGHTA, CDR2 FQGTGA, per germline. Losses at the gene ends were 5 bases for V and 2 bases for J; bases not matched to a gene: 9. The CDR3 sequence is 16 residues long. In DNA, the CDR3 is TGTGCCAGCAGCCGGACAGGGGCGCAACCTAACACTGAAGCTTTCTTT. Encoded protein: CASSRTGAQPNTEAFF.

Many counts were recorded for this clonotype. This chain uses TRBV20-1 with TRBJ1-1; D not resolved. V dropped 2 bases and J dropped 0 bases, with 10 bases sitting between them. The CDR3 consists of 14 residues. Germline lookup yields CDR1 DFQATT and CDR2 SNEGSKA (reference sequence). DNA for the CDR3: TGCAGTGCTAGATCGGGTTACATGAACACTGAAGCTTTCTTT. Translation gives CSARSGYMNTEAFF.

Many counts were recorded for this clonotype. This sequence joins TRBV7-8 and TRBJ2-3; TRBD2 matches at 8 bases. This CDR3 has 15 amino acids. J was trimmed by 5 bases and V by 3 bases; bases with no gene match: 7. The germline CDR1 and CDR2 sequences are SGHVS and FQNEAQ. This CDR3 reads CASSFLRGAGDTQYF. CDR3 nucleotides: TGTGCCAGCAGCTTCCTGCGGGGGGCTGGAGATACGCAGTATTTT.

Ten or more counts support this clonotype. The chain carries TRBV6-2 or TRBV6-3 and TRBJ2-7; no clear D. The CDR3 runs 17 residues. The ends were cut back, 0 bases at V and 0 bases at J, with 15 bases in the middle. CDR1 is MNHEY and CDR2 is SVGEGT in the germline V gene. The CDR3 nucleotides are TGTGCCAGCAGTTACTCGTTCTCCCGCGGCAGCTCCTACGAGCAGTACTTC. As protein: CASSYSFSRGSSYEQYF.

The chain is built from TRBV15 and TRBJ1-2; D is unresolved. The length of the CDR3 is 15 residues. Deletions cut 0 bases from V and 8 bases from J, with 16 bases between. CDR1 and CDR2 from the germline V gene are LNHNV and YYDKDF (reference sequence). The CDR3 DNA reads as TGTGCCACCAGCAGAGATCATCGAAATGGGGTAGGCTACACCTTC. As protein: CATSRDHRNGVGYTF.

This clonotype was counted at least ten times. This may arise from a read error, as a much more abundant clone is one base away. V and J are TRBV7-9 and TRBJ1-1; maybe TRBD1 (6 bases). This CDR3 is built from 12 residues. The germline CDR1 and CDR2 sequences are SEHNR and FQNEAQ (reference sequence). V dropped 6 bases and J dropped 8 bases, with 13 bases sitting between them. The chain's CDR3 is CASSEQGEEAFF. CDR3 coding DNA: TGTGCCAGCAGTGAACAGGGAGAAGAAGCTTTCTTT.

At least ten counts were recorded for this clonotype. The chain links TRBV9 to TRBJ2-2, with 11 bases fitting TRBD2. The CDR3 consists of 16 residues. Looked up from germline, CDR1 is SGDLS and CDR2 is YYNGEE. Trimming removed 3 bases from V and 7 bases from J; junction bases left unmatched: 8. DNA of the CDR3: TGTGCCAGCAGCGATTTAGCGGGGGGGCATGTCGGGGAGCTGTTTTTT. It yields the protein CASSDLAGGHVGELFF.

This clonotype came up a few times. The V gene is TRBV20-1, the J gene TRBJ2-1; TRBD2 aligns across 13 bases. The germline CDR1 and CDR2 sequences are DFQATT and SNEGSKA (reference sequence). The V segment lost 5 bases and the J segment 8 bases; nucleotides outside the gene matches: 6. The CDR3 runs to 14 residues. The CDR3 coding sequence is TGCAGTGCTTCCCCCGGACTAGCGGGAGATGAGCAGTTCTTC. Protein product: CSASPGLAGDEQFF.

This clonotype was observed a few times. The rearrangement uses TRBV5-1 and TRBJ1-1; the D gene is possibly TRBD1 (5 bases). Germline-derived CDR1 and CDR2 are SGHRS and YFSETQ. Trimming stripped 5 bases from V and 3 bases from J, with 14 bases between. There are 14 residues in the CDR3. The CDR3 is CASRSGTMDTEAFF. Written as DNA, the CDR3 is TGCGCCAGCAGGTCCGGGACTATGGACACTGAAGCTTTCTTT.

This clonotype was recorded many times. V and J are TRBV5-5 and TRBJ1-1; possible D gene TRBD1, 5 bases. The CDR3 consists of 16 residues. V dropped 0 bases and J dropped 4 bases, with 16 bases sitting between them. In germline, CDR1 is SGHKS, CDR2 YYEKEE (reference sequence). As DNA, the CDR3 is TGTGCCAGCAGCTTGGCCGGGGGGGTGGTAGGCACTGAAGCTTTCTTT. This encodes CASSLAGGVVGTEAFF.

This clonotype appeared many times. The chain has TRBV20-1 and TRBJ2-7; 8 bases fit TRBD1. CDR1 is DFQATT and CDR2 is SNEGSKA in the germline V gene (reference sequence). This CDR3 has 13 amino acids. The trim removed 4 bases at V and 2 bases at J, leaving 4 bases unmatched. The CDR3 region is CSAIPTGAYEQYF. In DNA form, the CDR3 reads TGCAGTGCTATACCGACAGGGGCCTACGAGCAGTACTTC.

This clonotype was found many times. The rearrangement uses TRBV5-6 and TRBJ2-2; the D is unclear. The V end was cut by 0 bases, the J end by 4 bases, with 7 bases between. CDR3 length equals 14 residues. Germline loops: CDR1 SGHDT, CDR2 YYEEEE. This CDR3 reads CASSLGSPTGELFF. Here the CDR3 DNA reads TGTGCCAGCAGCTTGGGGTCGCCCACCGGGGAGCTGTTTTTT.

The table lists this clonotype with many counts. The germline gene is not matched at one end of the junction; a read error may be the cause. The chain carries TRBV6-6 and TRBJ1-5; 8 nucleotides match TRBD1. This CDR3 region has 15 residues. In germline, CDR1 is MNHNY, CDR2 SVGAGI (reference sequence). CDR3 residues: CASSQNRGTRQPQNF. Here the CDR3 DNA reads TGTGCCAGCAGCCAAAACAGGGGGACTCGGCAGCCCCAGAATTTT.

This clonotype was seen a few times. One end of the junction does not line up with germline, which may come from a read error. This chain connects TRBV12-3 or TRBV12-4 to TRBJ1-5; TRBD1 might be the D (5 bases). The CDR3 is 14 amino acids. The CDR3 DNA sequence: TGTGCCAGCAGACGCGAGGGGCGCGGGCAGCCCCAGAATTTT. Its translation: CASRREGRGQPQNF.

Remarks on this clonotype: A much larger clone sits a single nucleotide away, making a read error possible. J is TRBJ1-1 and V is TRBV7-2; D possibly corresponds to TRBD1 (5 bases). The V gene's germline CDR1 is SGHTA and CDR2 FQGNSA. CDR3 length equals 13 residues. Trimming took off 4 bases at V and 7 bases at J, with 13 bases between the two ends. As DNA, the CDR3 is TGTGCCAGCAGCTCGAATAAGGGGAGTGAAGCTTTCTTT. As protein: CASSSNKGSEAFF.

There are a few counts of this clonotype. One end of the junction is discordant with germline, which a read error may explain. The V and J genes are TRBV20-1 and TRBJ1-6; 7 nucleotides line up with TRBD1. There are 14 residues in the CDR3. Germline CDR1 and CDR2: DFQATT and SNEGSKA (reference sequence). The DNA for the CDR3 is TGCAGTGCCCAACTTACAGGGGCAAATTCACCCCTCAACTTT. Amino acid sequence: CSAQLTGANSPLNF.

This clonotype was found many times. The chain carries TRBV20-1 and TRBJ2-3, with D unclear. This CDR3 has 15 residues. Trimming took off 3 bases at V and 0 bases at J, with 13 bases between the two ends. Per the germline V gene, CDR1 is DFQATT and CDR2 is SNEGSKA (reference sequence). The CDR3 region has the DNA TGCAGTGCTAGTAGTGTGGCCCCTAGCACAGATACGCAGTATTTT. Translation gives CSASSVAPSTDTQYF.

This clonotype was detected many times. The J gene is TRBJ2-7, the V gene TRBV5-1, with D possibly matching TRBD2 (6 bases). The CDR3 is 15 amino acids. With 8 bases removed from V and 4 bases from J, the gap between germline ends came to 22 bases. Germline CDR1 reads SGHRS; CDR2 reads YFSETQ. CDR3 nucleotides: TGCGCCAGATTGGCTGGGCCAGGGAGGAATTACGAGCAGTACTTC. This sequence encodes CARLAGPGRNYEQYF.

The sample holds many counts of this clonotype. The genes are TRBV5-6 and TRBJ2-1; 7 nucleotides align to TRBD1. CDR3 length equals 16 residues. Germline assignment: CDR1 SGHDT and CDR2 YYEEEE. The trim removed 0 bases at V and 5 bases at J, leaving 8 bases unmatched. DNA for the CDR3: TGTGCCAGCAGCTTGGTGTCAGGGGGTCTACACAATGAGCAGTTCTTC. Translated, it gives CASSLVSGGLHNEQFF.

This clonotype was recorded at least ten times. The chain employs TRBV7-2 and TRBJ1-1; D is ambiguous. CDR1 is SGHTA, CDR2 FQGNSA, per germline. The CDR3 loop spans 13 amino acids. V was trimmed by 1 base and J by 5 bases, leaving 8 bases between them. CDR3 protein: CASSLVEGTEAFF. The CDR3 region has the DNA TGTGCCAGCAGCTTAGTCGAAGGGACTGAAGCTTTCTTT.

The chain couples TRBV20-1 to TRBJ2-7; possible D gene TRBD1, 6 bases. CDR3 length equals 14 residues. CDR1 is DFQATT and CDR2 is SNEGSKA in the germline V gene (reference sequence). Trimming stripped 0 bases from V and 3 bases from J, with 12 bases between. Here the CDR3 reads CSAREQGTYYEQYF. CDR3 coding DNA: TGCAGTGCTAGAGAGCAGGGGACGTACTACGAGCAGTACTTC.

This clonotype was seen many times. This sequence joins TRBV20-1 and TRBJ2-4; D is ambiguous. The CDR3 consists of 12 residues. The V gene lost 2 bases and the J gene lost 6 bases, with 8 bases spanning the gap. Germline values: CDR1 DFQATT, CDR2 SNEGSKA (reference sequence). CDR3 nucleotides: TGCAGTGCTAGACAGAGGCTAAACATTCAGTACTTC. This gives the protein CSARQRLNIQYF.

This clonotype was counted many times. The rearrangement links TRBV20-1 to TRBJ2-7; TRBD1 agrees at 10 bases. Germline CDR1 DFQATT, CDR2 SNEGSKA (reference sequence). The CDR3 extends over 14 amino acids. Losses at the gene ends were 6 bases for V and 2 bases for J; bases not matched to a gene: 7. In DNA, the CDR3 is TGCAGTGCCATCCCGGGACAGGGGACCTACGAGCAGTACTTC. The encoded protein is CSAIPGQGTYEQYF.

For this clonotype: Sequence at one end of the junction differs from germline and may be a read error. The J gene is TRBJ2-3, the V gene TRBV5-1; D is undetermined. The CDR3 contains 13 residues. Germline CDR1 and CDR2: SGHRS and YFSETQ. The CDR3 sequence is CPSSPGSTDTQYF. CDR3 DNA sequence: TGCCCCAGCAGTCCTGGGAGCACAGATACGCAGTATTTT. Full variable domain (outside the CDR3, taken from reference TRBV5-1 and TRBJ2-3): KAGVTQTPRYLIKTRGQQVTLSCSPISGHRSVSWYQQTPGQGLQFLFEYFSETQRNKGNFPGRFSGRQFSNSRSEMNVSTLELGDSALYLCPSSPGSTDTQYFGPGTRLTVL.

This clonotype was counted ten times or more. The rearrangement joins TRBV27 to TRBJ2-1, with 8 bases fitting TRBD1. Looked up from germline, CDR1 is MNHEY and CDR2 is SMNVEV (reference sequence). The V and J ends lost 5 bases and 5 bases, in that order; junction bases with no gene match: 14. The CDR3 consists of 17 residues. The CDR3 bases are TGTGCCAGCAGTAAATTGGGGTCAGGACAGGGTGACAATGAGCAGTTCTTC. This codes for CASSKLGSGQGDNEQFF.